These 12 T cell receptor beta chains were all obtained from the same sample, sequenced in a study of CD8 T cells in ankylosing spondylitis. Broader study findings: A motif in TCR beta, a set of roughly 8 highly homologous variants, appeared characteristic of ankylosing spondylitis blood.

In TCRdb, the 5' RACE reads were re-called with MiXCR into one record per CDR3 protein. The profile shows about 800,000 distinct CDR3 sequences, approximately 10% of them singletons. No antigens are known for them. The sequencing input was blood, either unsorted or a sorted T cell fraction (not recorded which). These receptors all stem from a male donor with ankylosing spondylitis.

This clonotype has a handful of counts. The chain carries TRBV20-1 and TRBJ2-5; D is unclear. V shed 0 bases and J shed 5 bases, with 10 bases lying between them. Looked up from germline, CDR1 is DFQATT and CDR2 is SNEGSKA (reference sequence). This CDR3 spans 13 amino acids. The CDR3 spells CSARDSYMETQYF. CDR3 nucleotides: TGCAGTGCTAGAGATTCCTATATGGAGACCCAGTACTTC.

This clonotype was observed a handful of times. This chain connects TRBV10-3 to TRBJ1-5, with D uncertain. Trimming took off 3 bases at V and 0 bases at J, with 6 bases between the two ends. CDR1 is ENHRY, CDR2 SYGVKD, per germline. This CDR3 contains 14 residues. DNA for the CDR3: TGTGCCATCAGTGACGCCGGTAGCAATCAGCCCCAGCATTTT. It is translated as CAISDAGSNQPQHF.

This clonotype was detected only a few times. This chain joins TRBV15 and TRBJ2-1; 11 nucleotides agree with TRBD2. Unmatched junction bases numbered 3, after V lost 1 base and J lost 1 base. CDR1 and CDR2 (germline): LNHNV, YYDKDF (reference sequence). CDR3 length: 17 residues. CDR3 in amino acids: CATSRVASGRSYNEQFF. As DNA, the CDR3 is TGTGCCACCAGCAGAGTTGCTAGCGGGAGGTCCTACAATGAGCAGTTCTTC.

This chain's CDR3 is CSARAKTGNVHEQYF. The CDR3, as DNA: TGCAGTGCTAGGGCGAAGACAGGAAACGTCCACGAGCAGTACTTC. The genes are TRBV20-1 and TRBJ2-7, with D maybe TRBD1 (6 bases). V was trimmed by 3 bases and J by 5 bases, leaving 20 bases between them. The CDR3 totals 15 residues. CDR1 and CDR2 (germline): DFQATT, SNEGSKA (reference sequence).

This chain links TRBV20-1 with TRBJ2-1; TRBD2 matches at 7 bases. Germline V gives CDR1 DFQATT, CDR2 SNEGSKA (reference sequence). Germline trimming cut 5 bases from V and 6 bases from J; bases unmatched to any gene: 10. CDR3 length: 14 residues. CDR3 sequence reads: CSAGGGRSFNEQFF. The CDR3 DNA is TGCAGTGCTGGCGGGGGTCGAAGCTTCAATGAGCAGTTCTTC.

This clonotype has at least ten counts. The chain is built from TRBV29-1 and TRBJ2-1, with a possible D match to TRBD2 (5 bases). V shed 4 bases and J shed 4 bases, with 17 bases lying between them. Germline V gene data show CDR1 as SQVTM and CDR2 as ANQGSEA. The CDR3 is 15 amino acids. The CDR3 DNA reads as TGCAGCGTTGTGTGGGCCCCTCGGGGTTACAATGAGCAGTTCTTC. This gives the protein CSVVWAPRGYNEQFF.

In DNA, the CDR3 is TGTGCCAGCAGAAGACAGGCCTCAATCTCGCCCCAGCATTTT. Translating it yields CASRRQASISPQHF. The chain combines TRBV6-2 or TRBV6-3 with TRBJ1-5; tentatively, D is TRBD1 (6 bases). The CDR3 contains 14 residues. V gave up 6 bases and J gave up 9 bases, with 18 bases separating them. The V gene's germline CDR1 is MNHEY and CDR2 SVGEGT.

This clonotype appeared a few times. The chain links TRBV10-3 to TRBJ2-6, with a tentative D call TRBD1 (6 bases). V dropped 6 bases and J dropped 4 bases, with 19 bases sitting between them. The CDR3 totals 17 residues. Germline CDR1 ENHRY, CDR2 SYGVKD. CDR3: CAIRSDRPSEGANVLTF. The CDR3 nucleotides read TGTGCCATCAGGTCGGACAGACCCTCTGAGGGGGCCAACGTCCTGACTTTC.

Only a few counts were recorded for this clonotype. This chain connects TRBV6-1 to TRBJ2-3, with a tentative D call TRBD1 (6 bases). CDR1 and CDR2 from the germline V gene are MNHNS and SASEGT. This CDR3 comprises 14 residues. With 6 bases removed from V and 1 base from J, the gap between germline ends came to 11 bases. The CDR3 is CASRMDSGTDTQYF. CDR3 in DNA: TGTGCCAGCAGGATGGACAGTGGCACAGATACGCAGTATTTT.

This clonotype was seen a few times. The V gene is TRBV7-2, the J gene TRBJ2-7; TRBD1 agrees at 10 bases. Germline V CDR1 and CDR2: SGHTA, FQGNSA. The junction had 3 bases not matched to a gene; V was cut back by 5 bases and J by 5 bases. The CDR3 contains 13 residues. The CDR3 sequence is CASSRQGADEQYF. DNA for the CDR3: TGTGCCAGCAGCCGACAGGGGGCCGACGAGCAGTACTTC.

In this sample, this clonotype turned up once. The V call is TRBV6-5, the J call TRBJ1-3; 8 bases are a match to TRBD1. J lost 4 bases, V lost 3 bases, and 5 bases had no gene match. The CDR3 length is 15 residues. Per the germline V gene, CDR1 is MNHEY and CDR2 is SVGAGI. The DNA for the CDR3 is TGTGCCAGCAGTTATACCAGGGGGCTAGGAAACACCATATATTTT. Protein: CASSYTRGLGNTIYF.

The chain joins TRBV20-1 to TRBJ2-1, with D maybe TRBD2 (6 bases). This CDR3 has 14 residues. Deletions cut 4 bases from V and 0 bases from J, with 10 bases between. Germline values: CDR1 DFQATT, CDR2 SNEGSKA (reference sequence). The CDR3 reads CSAKRESSYNEQFF. In DNA, the CDR3 is TGCAGTGCTAAACGGGAGAGCTCCTACAATGAGCAGTTCTTC.